Each of the 21 T cell receptor beta chains below was sequenced from the same sample in a study of CD4+ T cells in melanoma. Some clones are missing from TCRdb's copy, which holds only in-frame ones; the method was immunoSEQ multiplex PCR. The sample contains 40,000 to 50,000 clones, 89% of which appear only once. The sample was peripheral blood. The receptors shown here come from a human donor with melanoma.

This clone showed up just a few times. V usage is TRBV6-1 and J usage is TRBJ1-5; 8 nucleotides match TRBD1. V was pared by 10 bases and J by 0 bases, with 8 bases of the junction left unmatched. Per the germline V gene, CDR1 is MNHNS and CDR2 is SASEGT. The CDR3 covers 15 residues. CDR3 nucleotides: TGTGCCATCCACCCAGGGGGCGGTAGCAATCAGCCCCAGCATTTT. Its protein is CAIHPGGGSNQPQHF.

The chain has TRBV11-3 and TRBJ2-3, with 7 bases that match TRBD1. Germline V gene sequence: CDR1 SGHNT, CDR2 YENEEA. J gave up 4 bases and V 5 bases, and 18 bases lay outside the gene matches. This CDR3 comprises 18 residues. CDR3 protein: CASSPPKRTGHLPDTQYF. CDR3 coding DNA: TGTGCCAGCAGCCCCCCGAAGAGGACAGGACACCTCCCAGATACGCAGTATTTT. The full variable domain, rest sourced from reference TRBV11-3 and TRBJ2-3, is EAGVVQSPRYKIIEKKQPVAFWCNPISGHNTLYWYLQNLGQGPELLIRYENEEAVDDSQLPKDRFSAERLKGVDSTLKIQPAELGDSAVYLCASSPPKRTGHLPDTQYFGPGTRLTVL.

CDR3 amino acids: CASSSGQVGTGELFF. For the CDR3, the DNA is TGTGCCAGCAGTTCGGGACAGGTTGGGACCGGGGAGCTGTTTTTT. V usage is TRBV28 and J usage is TRBJ2-2; 8 nucleotides match TRBD1. From germline, CDR1 is MDHEN and CDR2 SYDVKM. Trimming took 4 bases from V and 5 from J; bases not matched to a gene: 6. CDR3 length: 15 residues. The whole variable domain, remainder taken from reference TRBV28 and TRBJ2-2, is DVKVTQSSRYLVKRTGEKVFLECVQDMDHENMFWYRQDPGLGLRLIYFSYDVKMKEKGDIPEGYSVSREKKERFSLILESASTNQTSMYLCASSSGQVGTGELFFGEGSRLTVL.

V is TRBV19 and J is TRBJ1-1; 9 bases are shared with TRBD1. This CDR3 is built from 13 residues. Germline V gene data show CDR1 as LNHDA and CDR2 as SQIVND (reference sequence). The junction had 0 bases not matched to a gene; V was cut back by 4 bases and J by 3 bases. CDR3 DNA sequence: TGTGCCAGTAGTAGGGACAGGGACACTGAAGCTTTCTTT. This encodes CASSRDRDTEAFF.

The chain joins TRBV5-1 to TRBJ2-7, with D perhaps TRBD1 (6 bases). The germline gives CDR1 SGHRS, CDR2 YFSETQ. CDR3 length: 13 amino acids. V shed 5 bases and J shed 7 bases, with 16 bases lying between them. CDR3 protein: CASSSPTGFEQYF. DNA for the CDR3: TGCGCCAGCAGTTCACCCACAGGGTTTGAGCAGTACTTC.

The J gene is TRBJ1-1, the V gene TRBV19; 8 bases fit TRBD1. This CDR3 contains 14 residues. The junction had 13 bases not matched to a gene; V was cut back by 5 bases and J by 11 bases. Germline assignment: CDR1 LNHDA and CDR2 SQIVND (reference sequence). As DNA, the CDR3 is TGTGCCAGTAGTCCCCGGGGACAGGCGTTCCGGGCTTTCTTT. Protein product: CASSPRGQAFRAFF.

V and J are TRBV4-2 and TRBJ2-1; D gene unclear. The V gene lost 2 bases and the J gene lost 7 bases, with 15 bases spanning the gap. The CDR3 is 15 residues long. Looked up from germline, CDR1 is LGHNA and CDR2 is YNFKEQ. CDR3 region: CASSQTRSTPNEQFF. The CDR3 bases are TGTGCCAGCAGCCAAACCCGTTCGACCCCTAATGAGCAGTTCTTC.

V is TRBV19 and J is TRBJ1-1; perhaps TRBD1 as D (5 bases). Germline assignment: CDR1 LNHDA and CDR2 SQIVND (reference sequence). The length of the CDR3 is 14 residues. The V gene lost 0 bases and the J gene lost 5 bases, with 10 bases spanning the gap. CDR3 protein: CASSIDQRGTEAFF. CDR3 coding DNA: TGTGCCAGTAGTATAGACCAGAGGGGAACTGAAGCTTTCTTT.

V and J are TRBV25-1 and TRBJ2-3, with unresolved D. V was shortened by 3 bases and J by 5 bases, with 6 bases between the two germline ends. In germline, CDR1 is MGHDK, CDR2 SYGVNS. CDR3 size: 12 residues. The CDR3 coding sequence is TGTGCCAGCAGTGACATCGGAGATACGCAGTATTTT. Amino acid sequence: CASSDIGDTQYF.

This chain connects TRBV19 to TRBJ1-2, with 7 bases matching TRBD1. The germline gives CDR1 LNHDA, CDR2 SQIVND (reference sequence). The length of the CDR3 is 15 residues. Trimming cost V 3 bases and J 1 base; bases outside gene matches: 5. CDR3 protein: CASSMRGRGNYGYTF. The CDR3 DNA is TGTGCCAGTAGTATGAGGGGGCGAGGTAACTATGGCTACACCTTC.

This chain links TRBV18 with TRBJ1-1; D gene unclear. CDR1 KGHSH and CDR2 LQKENI come from the germline V gene. CDR3 length: 12 amino acids. Between the trimmed V and J ends, which lost 2 bases and 7 bases, there was a span of 8 bases. The CDR3 protein is CASSPIESEAFF. CDR3 bases: TGTGCCAGCTCACCAATAGAGAGTGAAGCTTTCTTT.

The J gene is TRBJ2-3, the V gene TRBV5-1, with D possibly matching TRBD1 (6 bases). CDR1 and CDR2 (germline): SGHRS, YFSETQ. Trimming pared 4 bases from V and 4 bases from J, leaving 22 bases between. The CDR3 runs to 17 residues. The DNA for the CDR3 is TGCGCCAGCAGCCCAGGGACAACCTTTAGGGATTCAGATACGCAGTATTTT. Amino acids: CASSPGTTFRDSDTQYF.

The rearrangement joins TRBV5-4 to TRBJ2-3; D remains ambiguous. Germline assignment: CDR1 SGHNT and CDR2 YYREEE (reference sequence). V lost 4 bases and J 3 bases, leaving 9 bases between the germline ends. The CDR3 loop spans 13 amino acids. CDR3 sequence: CASSQIGTDTQYF. The CDR3 DNA reads as TGTGCCAGCAGCCAGATAGGGACAGATACGCAGTATTTT.

As regards this clone: The same CDR3 also results from other DNA sequences found in this sample. This chain links TRBV7-2 with TRBJ1-1; possibly TRBD1 for D (5 bases). Germline loops: CDR1 SGHTA, CDR2 FQGNSA. The ends were cut back, 0 bases at V and 4 bases at J, with 9 bases in the middle. This CDR3 is built from 14 residues. CDR3 sequence reads: CASSLAPGGTEAFF. The DNA of the CDR3 is TGTGCCAGCAGCTTAGCACCGGGGGGCACTGAAGCTTTCTTT.

This clone was seen a few times. V and J are TRBV6-5 and TRBJ2-5; the D gene is possibly TRBD1 (7 bases). Germline values: CDR1 MNHEY, CDR2 SVGAGI. CDR3 length: 14 amino acids. V was clipped by 4 bases and J by 5 bases, with 14 bases between them. The CDR3 is CASSLGGGKETQYF. The CDR3 nucleotides read TGTGCCAGCAGTTTAGGAGGGGGCAAGGAGACCCAGTACTTC.

The chain recombines TRBV6-4 with TRBJ2-7, with D uncertain. Germline CDR1 and CDR2: MRHNA and SNTAGT. Trimming removed 3 bases from V and 4 bases from J, with 4 bases in between. The CDR3 runs 11 residues. The CDR3 nucleotides are TGTGCCAGCAGTGAGGAGTACGAGCAGTACTTC. It translates to CASSEEYEQYF.

The rearrangement joins TRBV10-3 to TRBJ2-3; 7 bases are a match to TRBD2. The junction had 4 bases not matched to a gene; V was cut back by 4 bases and J by 3 bases. CDR1 and CDR2 from the germline V gene are ENHRY and SYGVKD. There are 14 residues in the CDR3. CDR3 in DNA: TGTGCCATCAGTGTGGGCGGGGGTACAGATACGCAGTATTTT. Encoded protein: CAISVGGGTDTQYF.

The chain links TRBV5-1 to TRBJ2-1; 11 bases match TRBD2. The V gene's germline CDR1 is SGHRS and CDR2 YFSETQ. Trimming at V came to 0 bases and at J to 4 bases, leaving 6 bases not matched to a gene. The CDR3 has 17 residues. CDR3 DNA: TGCGCCAGCAGCTTGGTCTCTAGCGGGGGGCAATACAATGAGCAGTTCTTC. It encodes CASSLVSSGGQYNEQFF.

This chain connects TRBV30 to TRBJ2-2; no firm D call. Germline CDR1 reads GTSNPN; CDR2 reads SVGIG (reference sequence). The CDR3 covers 11 residues. Trimming removed 3 bases at V and 5 bases at J, with 4 bases between. CDR3 sequence (DNA): TGTGCCTGGAGCGGAACCGGGGAGCTGTTTTTT. Protein product: CAWSGTGELFF.

The chain joins TRBV5-1 to TRBJ2-7; 9 bases align to TRBD1. The CDR3 totals 16 residues. Germline values: CDR1 SGHRS, CDR2 YFSETQ. With 0 bases clipped from V and 4 bases from J, the junction kept 8 bases outside the gene matches. CDR3 in amino acids: CASSLGNTGGAYEQYF. The CDR3 region has the DNA TGCGCCAGCAGCTTGGGTAATACAGGGGGCGCTTACGAGCAGTACTTC.

This sequence joins TRBV11-3 and TRBJ2-5, with D perhaps matching TRBD1 (5 bases). Trimming took 5 bases from V and 0 from J, leaving 13 bases between them. This CDR3 spans 15 amino acids. Germline V gene data show CDR1 as SGHNT and CDR2 as YENEEA. The CDR3 spells CASSQGSGNQETQYF. The CDR3 DNA follows: TGTGCCAGCAGCCAGGGAAGTGGGAACCAAGAGACCCAGTACTTC.